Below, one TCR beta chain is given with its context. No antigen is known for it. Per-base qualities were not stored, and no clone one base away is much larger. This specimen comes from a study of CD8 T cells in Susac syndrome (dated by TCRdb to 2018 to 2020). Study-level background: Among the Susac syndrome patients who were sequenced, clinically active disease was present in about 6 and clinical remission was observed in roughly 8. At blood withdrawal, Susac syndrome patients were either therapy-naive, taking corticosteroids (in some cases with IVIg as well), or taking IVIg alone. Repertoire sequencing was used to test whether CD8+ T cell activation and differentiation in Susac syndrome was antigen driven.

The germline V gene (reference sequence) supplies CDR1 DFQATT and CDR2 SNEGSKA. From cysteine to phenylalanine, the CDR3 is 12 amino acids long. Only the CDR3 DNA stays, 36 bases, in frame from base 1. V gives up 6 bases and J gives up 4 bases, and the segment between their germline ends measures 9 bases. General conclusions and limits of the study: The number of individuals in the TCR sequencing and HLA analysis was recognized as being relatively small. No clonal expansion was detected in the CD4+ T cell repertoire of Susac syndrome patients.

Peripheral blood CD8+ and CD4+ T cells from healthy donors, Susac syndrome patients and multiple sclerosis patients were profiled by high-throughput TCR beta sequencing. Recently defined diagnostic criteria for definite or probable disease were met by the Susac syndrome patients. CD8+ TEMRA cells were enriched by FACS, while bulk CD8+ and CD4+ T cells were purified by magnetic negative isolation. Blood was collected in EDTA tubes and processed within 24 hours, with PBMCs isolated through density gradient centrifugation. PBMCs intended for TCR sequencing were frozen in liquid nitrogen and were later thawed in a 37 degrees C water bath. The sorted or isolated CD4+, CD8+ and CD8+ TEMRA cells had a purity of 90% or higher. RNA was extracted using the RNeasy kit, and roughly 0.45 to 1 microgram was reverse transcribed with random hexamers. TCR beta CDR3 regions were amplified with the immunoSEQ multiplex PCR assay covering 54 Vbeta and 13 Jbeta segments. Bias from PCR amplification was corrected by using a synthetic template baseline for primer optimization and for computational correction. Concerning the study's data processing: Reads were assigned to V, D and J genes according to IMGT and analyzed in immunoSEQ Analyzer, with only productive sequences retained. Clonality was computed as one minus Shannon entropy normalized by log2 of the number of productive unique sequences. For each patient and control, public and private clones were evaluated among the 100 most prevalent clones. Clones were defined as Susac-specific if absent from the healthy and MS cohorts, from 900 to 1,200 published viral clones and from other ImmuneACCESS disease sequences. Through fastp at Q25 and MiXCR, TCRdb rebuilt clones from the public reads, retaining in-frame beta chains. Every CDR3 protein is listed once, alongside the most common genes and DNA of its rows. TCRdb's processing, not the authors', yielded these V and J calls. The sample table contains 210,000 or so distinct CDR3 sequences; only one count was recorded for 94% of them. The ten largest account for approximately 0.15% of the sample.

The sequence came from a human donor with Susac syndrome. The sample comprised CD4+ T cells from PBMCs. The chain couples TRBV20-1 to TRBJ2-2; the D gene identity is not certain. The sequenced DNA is TGCAGTGCAAAGCGCAGCACCGGGGAGCTGTTTTTT. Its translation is CSAKRSTGELFF.